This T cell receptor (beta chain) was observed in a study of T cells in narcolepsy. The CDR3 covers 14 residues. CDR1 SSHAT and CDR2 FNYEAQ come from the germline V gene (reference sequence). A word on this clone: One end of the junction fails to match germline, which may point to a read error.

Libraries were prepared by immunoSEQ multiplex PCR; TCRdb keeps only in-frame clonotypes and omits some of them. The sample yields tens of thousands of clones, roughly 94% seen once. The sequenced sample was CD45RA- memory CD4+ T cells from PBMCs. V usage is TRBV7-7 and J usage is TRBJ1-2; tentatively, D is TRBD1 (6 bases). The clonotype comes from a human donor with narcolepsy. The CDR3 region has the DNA TGTGCTAGCAGCTTAGAGGGGGGTAACTATGGCTACACCTTC. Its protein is CASSLEGGNYGYTF. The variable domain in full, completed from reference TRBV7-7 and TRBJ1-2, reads GAGVSQSPRYKVTKRGQDVTLRCDPISSHATLYWYQQALGQGPEFLTYFNYEAQPDKSGLPSDRFSAERPEGSISTLTIQRTEQRDSAMYRCASSLEGGNYGYTFGSGTRLTVV.